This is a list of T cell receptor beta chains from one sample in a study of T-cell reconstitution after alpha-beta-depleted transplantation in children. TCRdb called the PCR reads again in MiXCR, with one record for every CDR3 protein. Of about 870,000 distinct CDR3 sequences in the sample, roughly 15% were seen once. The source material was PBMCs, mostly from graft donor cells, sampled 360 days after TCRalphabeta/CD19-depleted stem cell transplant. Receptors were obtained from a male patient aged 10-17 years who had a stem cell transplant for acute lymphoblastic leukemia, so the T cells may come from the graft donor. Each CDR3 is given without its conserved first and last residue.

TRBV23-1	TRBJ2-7	ASSQKPGTGDYEQY
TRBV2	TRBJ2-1	ASSWTGLGYNEQF
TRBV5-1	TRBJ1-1	ASGRRGNTEAF
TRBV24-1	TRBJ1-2	ATSVSRVLADSAYT
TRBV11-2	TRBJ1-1	ASSWRSNTEAF
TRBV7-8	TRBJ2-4	ASSLLGTSGRAGNIQY
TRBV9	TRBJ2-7	ASSGWTGGSDEQY
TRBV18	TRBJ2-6	ASSPLSGISGANVLT
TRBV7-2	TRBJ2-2	ASSFPSGPWSGELF
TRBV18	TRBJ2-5	ASSPGTQETQY
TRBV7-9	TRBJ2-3	ASSLTSASTDTQY
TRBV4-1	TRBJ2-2	ASSQPTRTGELF
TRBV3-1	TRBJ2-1	ASSQGLGLSVGSEQF
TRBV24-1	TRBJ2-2	ATTVGANTGELF
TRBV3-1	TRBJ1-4	ASSQDDRGWNEKLF
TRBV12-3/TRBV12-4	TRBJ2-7	ASRPSSGPYEQY
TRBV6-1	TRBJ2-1	ASSEQFRTPYNEQF
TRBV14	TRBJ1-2	ASSQDENRYGYT
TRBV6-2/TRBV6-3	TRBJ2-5	ASSWDRTIQETQY
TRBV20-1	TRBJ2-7	SALRQGVSYEQY
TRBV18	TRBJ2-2	ASSNTGELF
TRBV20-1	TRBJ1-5	SAIRGGNQPQH
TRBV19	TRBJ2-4	AAGDSPLAKNIQY
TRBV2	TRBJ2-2	ASSDVRGANTGELF
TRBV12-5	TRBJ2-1	ASGLVGLDNEQF
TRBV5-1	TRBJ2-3	ASSSSSGSTDTQY